This T cell receptor (beta chain) was retrieved from a study of identifying expanded T cells in peripheral blood. General study points: Approximately 1.1 clones differed between technical replicates, versus about 15 and 19 over time. Clone count variance between approximately 2-week samples rose with total template count.

The CDR3 consists of 14 residues. Germline CDR1 SGHDT, CDR2 YYEEEE. Trimming pared 4 bases from V and 4 bases from J, leaving 14 bases between. No infections or other immune events were documented during collection. Points on this clone: The antigen is unknown.

The repertoire was sequenced with immunoSEQ multiplex PCR; TCRdb's copy has only in-frame clones and lacks some. The data hold about 130,000 clones, with approximately 86% observed a single time. The J gene is TRBJ1-1, the V gene TRBV5-6; D ambiguous. The sequence was collected from a person between 18 and 69 years old in good health. Sequencing was performed on blood. For the CDR3, the DNA is TGTGCCAGCAGCACGTTGGGAGGAATCACTGAAGCTTTCTTT. This codes for CASSTLGGITEAFF.